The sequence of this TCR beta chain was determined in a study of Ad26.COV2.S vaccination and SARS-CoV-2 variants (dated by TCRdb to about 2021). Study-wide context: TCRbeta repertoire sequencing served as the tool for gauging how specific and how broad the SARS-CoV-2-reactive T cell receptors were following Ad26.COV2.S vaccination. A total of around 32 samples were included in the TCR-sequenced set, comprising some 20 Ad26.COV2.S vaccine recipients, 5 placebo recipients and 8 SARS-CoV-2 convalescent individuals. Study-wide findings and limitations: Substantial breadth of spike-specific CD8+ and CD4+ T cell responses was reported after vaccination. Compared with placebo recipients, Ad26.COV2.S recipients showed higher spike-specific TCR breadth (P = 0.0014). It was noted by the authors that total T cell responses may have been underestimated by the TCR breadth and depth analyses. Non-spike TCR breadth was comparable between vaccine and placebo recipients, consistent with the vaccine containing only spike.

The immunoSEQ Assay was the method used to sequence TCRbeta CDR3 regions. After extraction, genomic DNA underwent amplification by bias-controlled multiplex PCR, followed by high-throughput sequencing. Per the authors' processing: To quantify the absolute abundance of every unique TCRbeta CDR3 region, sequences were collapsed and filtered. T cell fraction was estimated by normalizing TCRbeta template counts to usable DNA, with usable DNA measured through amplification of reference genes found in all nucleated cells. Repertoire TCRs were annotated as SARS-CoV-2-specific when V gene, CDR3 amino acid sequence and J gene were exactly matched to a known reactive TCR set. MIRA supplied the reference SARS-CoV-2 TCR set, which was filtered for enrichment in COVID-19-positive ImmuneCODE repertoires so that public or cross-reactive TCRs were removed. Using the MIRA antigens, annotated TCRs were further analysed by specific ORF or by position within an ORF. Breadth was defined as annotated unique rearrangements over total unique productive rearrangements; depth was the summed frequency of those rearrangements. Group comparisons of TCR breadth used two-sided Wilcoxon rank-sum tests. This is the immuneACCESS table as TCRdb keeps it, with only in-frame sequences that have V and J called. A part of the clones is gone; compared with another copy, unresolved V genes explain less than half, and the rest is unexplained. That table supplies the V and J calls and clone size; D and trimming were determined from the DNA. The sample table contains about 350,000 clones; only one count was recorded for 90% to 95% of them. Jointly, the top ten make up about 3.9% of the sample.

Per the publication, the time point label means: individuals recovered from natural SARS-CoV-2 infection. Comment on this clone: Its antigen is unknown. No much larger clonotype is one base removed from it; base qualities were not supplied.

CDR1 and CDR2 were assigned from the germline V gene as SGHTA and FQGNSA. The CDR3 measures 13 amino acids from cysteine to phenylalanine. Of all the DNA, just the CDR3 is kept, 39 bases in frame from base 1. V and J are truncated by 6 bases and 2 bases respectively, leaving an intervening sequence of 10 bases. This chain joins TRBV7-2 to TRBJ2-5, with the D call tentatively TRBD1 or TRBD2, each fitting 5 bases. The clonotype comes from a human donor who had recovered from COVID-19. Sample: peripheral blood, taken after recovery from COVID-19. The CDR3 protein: CASSGGIQETQYF. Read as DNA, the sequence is TGTGCCAGCAGTGGGGGAATACAAGAGACCCAGTACTTC.